A single sample gave rise to the 22 T cell receptor beta chains below, sequenced in a study of blood T cell repertoires in COVID-19. TCRdb's copy holds only in-frame clones and misses some; the assay was immunoSEQ multiplex PCR. Altogether around 50,000 clones are present, 86% being singletons, with the ten largest covering 20% to 25%. Sequencing was carried out using peripheral blood. The receptors were gathered from an elderly woman with acute or convalescent COVID-19.

This clone was counted a single time. The genes are TRBV7-8 and TRBJ2-6; possible D gene TRBD2, 5 bases. The ends were cut back, 11 bases at V and 2 bases at J, with 13 bases in the middle. This CDR3 spans 14 amino acids. CDR1 SGHVS and CDR2 FQNEAQ come from the germline V gene. The CDR3 DNA reads as TGTGCCGGTCGGGAAGGAGCTGGGGCCAACGTCCTGACTTTC. Residues: CAGREGAGANVLTF.

This clone was found a few times. This rearrangement joins TRBV6-5 to TRBJ1-5, with D possibly matching TRBD1 (6 bases). The V gene lost 5 bases and the J gene lost 1 base, with 12 bases spanning the gap. The CDR3 totals 15 residues. Germline loops: CDR1 MNHEY, CDR2 SVGAGI. The DNA for the CDR3 is TGTGCCAGCAGTCCGTCCAGGGGAAGCAATCAGCCCCAGCATTTT. Protein: CASSPSRGSNQPQHF.

This clone has only a few counts. The chain joins TRBV2 to TRBJ1-2, with unresolved D. Germline V gene data show CDR1 as SNHLY and CDR2 as FYNNEI. CDR3 length equals 16 residues. The V end was cut by 0 bases, the J end by 4 bases, with 15 bases between. For the CDR3, the DNA is TGTGCCAGCAGTGAAGCGGGCCGGGAAGTTATCTATGGCTACACCTTC. Protein product: CASSEAGREVIYGYTF.

The chain is built from TRBV7-9 and TRBJ2-5; possibly TRBD2 for D (7 bases). Between the trimmed V and J ends, which lost 6 bases and 10 bases, there was a span of 21 bases. The germline gives CDR1 SEHNR, CDR2 FQNEAQ (reference sequence). This CDR3 region has 14 residues. CDR3 DNA sequence: TGTGCCAGCAGACTGACGGGGGGCGCTAGTGACCAGTACTTC. It encodes CASRLTGGASDQYF.

This clone was picked up one time. V usage is TRBV6-5 and J usage is TRBJ1-4, with D hard to call. V was pared by 6 bases and J by 5 bases, with 16 bases between. CDR1 and CDR2 (germline): MNHEY, SVGAGI. The CDR3 contains 15 residues. The CDR3 sequence: CASSRGDAENEKLFF. The CDR3 DNA follows: TGTGCCAGCAGCCGCGGAGATGCGGAAAATGAAAAACTGTTTTTT.

The J gene is TRBJ2-1, the V gene TRBV23-1, with 13 bases identical to TRBD2. TRBV23-1 is an ORF; its function is uncertain. Germline trimming cut 10 bases from V and 10 bases from J; bases unmatched to any gene: 7. CDR3 length: 13 amino acids. The CDR3 DNA follows: TGCGCCACCCCGGGACTAGCGGGACGAGAGCAGTTCTTC. Translated, it gives CATPGLAGREQFF.

V is TRBV5-1 and J is TRBJ2-3; 10 positions agree with TRBD2. V was clipped by 3 bases and J by 0 bases; unmatched bases: 4. The CDR3 is made up of 16 amino acids. The germline gives CDR1 SGHRS, CDR2 YFSETQ. The CDR3: CASSSPTSGSTDTQYF. For the CDR3, the DNA is TGCGCCAGCAGCTCCCCGACTAGCGGGAGCACAGATACGCAGTATTTT.

The chain combines TRBV6-1 with TRBJ1-2, with a weak D call TRBD1 (5 bases). The CDR3 loop spans 14 amino acids. The V gene's germline CDR1 is MNHNS and CDR2 SASEGT. Trimming pared 5 bases from V and 5 bases from J, leaving 15 bases between. The CDR3 sequence: CASSQPGGMYGYTF. CDR3 sequence (DNA): TGTGCCAGCAGTCAGCCCGGGGGGATGTATGGCTACACCTTC.

This clone was detected a few times. The chain employs TRBV5-6 and TRBJ1-1; D remains ambiguous. The CDR3 contains 14 residues. Trimming took off 1 base at V and 0 bases at J, with 7 bases between the two ends. Per germline, CDR1 SGHDT and CDR2 YYEEEE. CDR3 nucleotide sequence: TGTGCCAGCAGCTTGTTTTCCATGAACACTGAAGCTTTCTTT. This sequence encodes CASSLFSMNTEAFF.

The J gene is TRBJ2-3, the V gene TRBV2; a possible D gene is TRBD2 (5 bases). Trimming pared 5 bases from V and 3 bases from J, leaving 15 bases between. The CDR3 covers 15 residues. CDR1 is SNHLY, CDR2 FYNNEI, per germline. The CDR3 coding sequence is TGTGCCAGCAGTCCCGAGGGCCTGGGGACAGATACGCAGTATTTT. It specifies CASSPEGLGTDTQYF. Looking up the rest from reference TRBV2 and TRBJ2-3 gives the full variable domain: EPEVTQTPSHQVTQMGQEVILRCVPISNHLYFYWYRQILGQKVEFLVSFYNNEISEKSEIFDDQFSVERPDGSNFTLKIRSTKLEDSAMYFCASSPEGLGTDTQYFGPGTRLTVL.

The chain joins TRBV27 to TRBJ1-1; D is ambiguous. Germline CDR1 reads MNHEY; CDR2 reads SMNVEV (reference sequence). The CDR3 runs 13 residues. V lost 11 bases, J lost 0 bases, and 13 bases lay in between. CDR3 nucleotide sequence: TGTGCCTCCCAGGAATCACTGAACACTGAAGCTTTCTTT. Translating gives CASQESLNTEAFF.

This clone appeared a few times. J is TRBJ1-5 and V is TRBV11-2; possible D gene TRBD1, 5 bases. The CDR3 extends over 16 amino acids. V shed 1 base and J shed 1 base, with 11 bases lying between them. CDR1 is SGHAT and CDR2 is FQNNGV in the germline V gene. The DNA for the CDR3 is TGTGCCAGCAGCTTAGTCGGCAGGGAAAGCAATCAGCCCCAGCATTTT. Its protein is CASSLVGRESNQPQHF.

The chain is built from TRBV6-5 and TRBJ2-4; a possible D gene is TRBD1 (5 bases). The germline gives CDR1 MNHEY, CDR2 SVGAGI. The CDR3 is 12 amino acids. V lost 6 bases and J lost 10, with 13 bases in between. The CDR3 reads CASRGSSGIQYF. The DNA of the CDR3 is TGTGCCAGCAGAGGTTCCTCAGGGATTCAGTACTTC.

V usage is TRBV2 and J usage is TRBJ2-1, with TRBD2 matching 8 bases. This CDR3 contains 15 residues. Trimming took 1 base from V and 4 from J; bases not matched to a gene: 3. CDR1 is SNHLY, CDR2 FYNNEI, per germline. The CDR3: CASSEGRGAYNEQFF. CDR3 DNA: TGTGCCAGCAGTGAAGGGCGGGGGGCATACAATGAGCAGTTCTTC.

The J gene is TRBJ1-4, the V gene TRBV4-1, with 8 bases aligning to TRBD1. Per germline, CDR1 MGHRA and CDR2 YSYEKL. CDR3 length equals 14 residues. V lost 1 base and J lost 6; bases outside the gene matches: 1. The CDR3 bases are TGCGCCAGCAGCCAAGGGACAGGGTATGAAAAACTGTTTTTT. It encodes CASSQGTGYEKLFF.

The CDR3 sequence is CASSRDLNNEQFF. CDR3 coding DNA: TGTGCCAGCAGCCGGGACTTAAATAATGAGCAGTTCTTC. This chain uses TRBV4-2 with TRBJ2-1, with D possibly TRBD2 on 6 matching bases. The V end lost 4 bases, the J end lost 7 bases, and 11 bases lay between the germline ends. Germline V gene data show CDR1 as LGHNA and CDR2 as YNFKEQ. The CDR3 consists of 13 residues.

The chain recombines TRBV6-5 with TRBJ1-1; weak D call: TRBD1 (5 bases). This CDR3 region has 15 residues. CDR1 MNHEY and CDR2 SVGAGI come from the germline V gene. The V gene lost 2 bases and the J gene lost 4 bases, with 14 bases spanning the gap. The CDR3 sequence: CASSYAGGRATEAFF. CDR3 nucleotides: TGTGCCAGCAGTTACGCCGGGGGGAGGGCCACTGAAGCTTTCTTT.

The rearrangement links TRBV6-1 to TRBJ2-1, with D tentatively TRBD2 (7 bases). Trimming left V 4 bases short and J 9 bases short, with 22 bases between. Germline lookup yields CDR1 MNHNS and CDR2 SASEGT. This CDR3 is built from 16 residues. This chain's CDR3 is CASSADSPAGASEQFF. CDR3 nucleotide sequence: TGTGCCAGCAGTGCGGACAGCCCCGCGGGGGCAAGTGAGCAGTTCTTC.

J is TRBJ2-1 and V is TRBV18; D is perhaps TRBD2 (5 bases). Trimming shortened V by 3 bases and J by 9 bases, and 9 bases separated the two germline ends. The CDR3 consists of 12 residues. The germline V gene encodes CDR1 KGHSH and CDR2 LQKENI. The CDR3 loop reads CASSPEDREQFF. As DNA, the CDR3 is TGTGCCAGCTCACCGGAGGACCGTGAGCAGTTCTTC.

This rearrangement joins TRBV29-1 to TRBJ1-2; no firm D call. Looked up from germline, CDR1 is SQVTM and CDR2 is ANQGSEA. The CDR3 sequence is 11 residues long. The V end lost 8 bases, the J end lost 3 bases, and 10 bases lay between the germline ends. CDR3 DNA: TGCAGCTCAGGTATCGACTATGGCTACACCTTC. Encoded protein: CSSGIDYGYTF.

This clone showed up just a few times. The J gene is TRBJ2-5, the V gene TRBV5-1, with 9 bases matching TRBD2. V dropped 4 bases and J dropped 3; count of bases not matched to a gene: 7. This CDR3 comprises 15 residues. From germline, CDR1 is SGHRS and CDR2 YFSETQ. The CDR3 DNA sequence: TGCGCCAGCAGCATGGGGACTAGCAGAGAAGAGACCCAGTACTTC. It is translated as CASSMGTSREETQYF.

This clone was recorded only once. This chain links TRBV4-1 with TRBJ2-7; possibly TRBD1 for D (5 bases). Germline V CDR1 and CDR2: MGHRA, YSYEKL. V was trimmed by 1 base and J by 4 bases, leaving 23 bases between them. The CDR3 length is 18 residues. CDR3 DNA: TGCGCCAGCAGCCAAGCCGACAGTCGTATTTCGTTAGGATACGAGCAGTACTTC. Residues: CASSQADSRISLGYEQYF.